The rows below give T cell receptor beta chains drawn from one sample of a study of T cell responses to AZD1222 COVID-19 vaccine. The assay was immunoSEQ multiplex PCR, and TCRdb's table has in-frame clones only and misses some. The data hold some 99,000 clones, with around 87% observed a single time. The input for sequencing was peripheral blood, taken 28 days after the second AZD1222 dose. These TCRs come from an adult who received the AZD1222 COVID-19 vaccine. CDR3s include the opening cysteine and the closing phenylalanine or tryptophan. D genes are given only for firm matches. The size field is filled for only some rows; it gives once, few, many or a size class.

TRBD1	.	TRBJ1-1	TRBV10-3	CAISSTGTDMNTEAFF	TGTGCCATCAGTTCTACCGGGACAGACATGAACACTGAAGCTTTCTTT
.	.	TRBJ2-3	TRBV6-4	CASSDGQGGDTQYF	TGTGCCAGCAGTGACGGGCAGGGTGGGGATACGCAGTATTTT
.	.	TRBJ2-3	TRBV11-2	CASSLGRTDTQYF	TGTGCCAGCAGCTTAGGGAGGACGGATACGCAGTATTTT
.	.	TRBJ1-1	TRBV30	CAWRVGKRAFF	TGTGCCTGGAGAGTCGGGAAAAGGGCTTTCTTT
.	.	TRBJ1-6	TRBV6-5	CASNRVNNSPLHF	TGTGCCAGCAACCGGGTCAATAATTCACCCCTCCACTTT
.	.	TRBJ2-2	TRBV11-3	CASSRHPTGRNTGELFF	TGTGCCAGCAGCCGCCACCCCACCGGACGGAACACCGGGGAGCTGTTTTTT
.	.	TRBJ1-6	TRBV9	CASSAGHDNSPLHF	TGTGCCAGCAGCGCGGGACACGACAATTCACCCCTCCACTTT
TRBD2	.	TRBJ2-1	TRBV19	CASSMFGGDNEQFF	TGTGCCAGTAGTATGTTCGGGGGGGACAATGAGCAGTTCTTC
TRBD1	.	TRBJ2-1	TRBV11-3	CASSSRTGDNNEQFF	TGTGCCAGCAGCTCCCGGACAGGTGATAACAATGAGCAGTTCTTC
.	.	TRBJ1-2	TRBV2	CASSEAGGAYGYTF	TGTGCCAGCAGTGAAGCCGGGGGGGCCTATGGCTACACCTTC
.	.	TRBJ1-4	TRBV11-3	CASSAADGPGGKLFF	TGTGCCAGCAGCGCCGCTGACGGTCCCGGAGGGAAACTGTTTTTT
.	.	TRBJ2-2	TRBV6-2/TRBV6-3	CASSSLFTGELFF	TGTGCCAGCAGTTCGTTGTTTACCGGGGAGCTGTTTTTT
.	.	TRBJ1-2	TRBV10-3	CAISEGRGKDTF	TGTGCCATCAGTGAGGGCAGGGGAAAAGACACCTTC
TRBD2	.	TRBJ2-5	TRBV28	CASSLTGLAGQETQYF	TGTGCCAGCAGTTTGACGGGACTAGCGGGACAAGAGACCCAGTACTTC
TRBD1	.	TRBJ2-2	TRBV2	CASGTGERAGELFF	TGTGCCAGCGGAACAGGGGAAAGAGCCGGGGAGCTGTTTTTT
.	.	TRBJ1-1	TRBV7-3	CASSSGQNTEAFF	TGTGCCAGCAGCTCGGGACAGAACACTGAAGCTTTCTTT
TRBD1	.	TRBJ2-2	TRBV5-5	CASSFGTGANTGELFF	TGTGCCAGCAGCTTCGGGACAGGGGCGAACACCGGGGAGCTGTTTTTT
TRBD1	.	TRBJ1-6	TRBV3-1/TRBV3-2	CASSQARQGFNSPLHF	TGTGCCAGCAGCCAAGCAAGACAGGGTTTTAATTCACCCCTCCACTTT
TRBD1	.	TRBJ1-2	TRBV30	CAWSGTNRGPYGYTF	TGTGCCTGGAGTGGAACCAACAGGGGTCCCTATGGCTACACCTTC
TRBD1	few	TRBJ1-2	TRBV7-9	CASSFRDSEGYTF	TGTGCCAGCAGCTTCCGGGACAGCGAGGGCTACACCTTC
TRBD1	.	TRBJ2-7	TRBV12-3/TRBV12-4	CASSRDRGYEQYF	TGTGCCAGCAGTAGAGACAGGGGCTACGAGCAGTACTTC
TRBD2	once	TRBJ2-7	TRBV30	CAWRGTSGGTYEQYF	TGTGCCTGGAGAGGGACTAGCGGGGGAACCTACGAGCAGTACTTC
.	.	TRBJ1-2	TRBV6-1	CASSESGHLLNYGYTF	TGTGCCAGCAGTGAATCAGGCCACCTGCTTAACTATGGCTACACCTTC
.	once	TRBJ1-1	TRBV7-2	CASSHPAGTANTEAFF	TGTGCCAGCAGCCACCCTGCCGGGACGGCAAACACTGAAGCTTTCTTT
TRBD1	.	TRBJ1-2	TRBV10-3	CAISGDRVGYTF	TGTGCCATCAGTGGGGACAGGGTTGGCTACACCTTC
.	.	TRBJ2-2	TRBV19	CASSGAGELFF	TGTGCCAGTTCGGGAGCCGGGGAGCTGTTTTTT
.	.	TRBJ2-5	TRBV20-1	CSAWKETQYF	TGCAGTGCGTGGAAAGAGACCCAGTACTTC
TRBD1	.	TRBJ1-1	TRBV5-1	CASSPDRGNVPTEAFF	TGCGCCAGCAGCCCAGACAGGGGAAACGTTCCCACTGAAGCTTTCTTT
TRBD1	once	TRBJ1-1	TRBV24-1	CATSDLPRGLIMNTEAFF	TGTGCCACCAGTGATTTGCCCAGGGGGCTTATCATGAACACTGAAGCTTTCTTT
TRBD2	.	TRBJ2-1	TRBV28	CASNRAGGPGEQFF	TGTGCCAGCAACAGAGCGGGAGGGCCCGGTGAGCAGTTCTTC
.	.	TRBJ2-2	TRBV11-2	CASSLVSIVSGGELFF	TGTGCCAGCAGCTTAGTATCGATAGTCAGTGGCGGGGAGCTGTTTTTT
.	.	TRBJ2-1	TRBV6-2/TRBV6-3	CASSPPYNEQFF	TGTGCCAGCAGTCCGCCATACAATGAGCAGTTCTTC
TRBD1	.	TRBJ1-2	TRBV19	CASSTWDRENGYTF	TGTGCCAGTAGTACTTGGGACAGAGAGAATGGCTACACCTTC
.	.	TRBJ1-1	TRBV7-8	CASSLSPGEEFRTEAFF	TGTGCCAGCAGCTTGAGCCCCGGGGAAGAGTTTCGGACTGAAGCTTTCTTT
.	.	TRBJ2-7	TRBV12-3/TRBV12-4	CASSFRADFQYF	TGTGCCAGCAGTTTTAGGGCGGACTTTCAGTACTTC
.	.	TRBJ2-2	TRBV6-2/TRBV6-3	CASSRPTDGYTGELFF	TGTGCCAGCAGTCGCCCCACAGACGGTTACACCGGGGAGCTGTTTTTT
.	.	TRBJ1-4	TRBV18	CASSLDGRTGPTNEKLFF	TGTGCCAGCTCGTTGGACGGACGCACAGGGCCAACTAATGAAAAACTGTTTTTT
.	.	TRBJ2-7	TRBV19	CASSPRAYEQYF	TGTGCCAGTAGTCCCCGGGCCTACGAGCAGTACTTC
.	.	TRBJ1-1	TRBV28	CASSFKGLLAEAFF	TGTGCCAGCAGTTTTAAGGGGTTGCTGGCTGAAGCTTTCTTT
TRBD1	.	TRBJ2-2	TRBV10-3	CASRGDRDTGELFF	TGTGCCAGCCGAGGGGACAGGGATACCGGGGAGCTGTTTTTT
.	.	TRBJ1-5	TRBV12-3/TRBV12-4	CASSFSGDQPQHF	TGTGCCAGCAGTTTTTCAGGGGATCAGCCCCAGCATTTT
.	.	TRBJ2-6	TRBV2	CASNSYRGGSGANVLTF	TGTGCCAGCAACTCCTATAGAGGGGGCTCTGGGGCCAACGTCCTGACTTTC
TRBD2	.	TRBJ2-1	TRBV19	CASSNSGGAHNEQFF	TGTGCCAGTAGTAACAGCGGGGGGGCCCACAATGAGCAGTTCTTC
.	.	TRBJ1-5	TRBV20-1	CSASPRGGGQPQHF	TGCAGTGCTAGTCCTCGGGGCGGAGGTCAGCCCCAGCATTTT
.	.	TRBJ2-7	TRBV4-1	CASSQDGYEQYF	TGCGCCAGCAGCCAAGATGGCTACGAGCAGTACTTC
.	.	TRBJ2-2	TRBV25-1	CASSDRTFNTGELFF	TGTGCCAGCAGTGATAGGACTTTCAACACCGGGGAGCTGTTTTTT
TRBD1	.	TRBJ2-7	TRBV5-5	CASSGRDRALWEQYF	TGTGCCAGCAGCGGCCGGGACAGGGCGCTTTGGGAGCAGTACTTC